This T cell receptor (beta chain) was identified during a study of T cells in women clearing cervical HPV infection. As for the study in general: No precancer developed; the control's incident HPV16 infection cleared within 12 months. HLA type could not be excluded as a confounder. Findings and caveats of the study: CIN3+ cases had significantly higher TCR richness than controls; evenness did not differ.

In the case of this clone: Antigen specificity is unknown. The read terminates 3 residues ahead of where the CDR3 ends, so the germline J gene completes it.

Average input was approximately 1,200 ng genomic DNA for immunoSEQ TCR beta CDR3 amplification. Profiling relied on immunoSEQ multiplex PCR, and the TCRdb table lists in-frame clones only, not all of them. The sample's table shows roughly 30,000 clones. CDR3 length: 16 residues. Germline V gives CDR1 SNHLY, CDR2 FYNNEI. This chain uses TRBV2 with TRBJ1-4; TRBD1 aligns across 9 bases. The sample consisted of blood buffy coat. This TCR was recovered from a woman aged 18-70 years with a cervical HPV16 infection that either progressed to CIN3+ or cleared (not recorded which). The sequenced CDR3 bases are TGTGCCAGCAGTAAAGGACAGGGGATCAATAATTCACCA. The encoded protein is CASSKGQGINNSP. The full CDR3 protein is CASSKGQGINNSPLFF.